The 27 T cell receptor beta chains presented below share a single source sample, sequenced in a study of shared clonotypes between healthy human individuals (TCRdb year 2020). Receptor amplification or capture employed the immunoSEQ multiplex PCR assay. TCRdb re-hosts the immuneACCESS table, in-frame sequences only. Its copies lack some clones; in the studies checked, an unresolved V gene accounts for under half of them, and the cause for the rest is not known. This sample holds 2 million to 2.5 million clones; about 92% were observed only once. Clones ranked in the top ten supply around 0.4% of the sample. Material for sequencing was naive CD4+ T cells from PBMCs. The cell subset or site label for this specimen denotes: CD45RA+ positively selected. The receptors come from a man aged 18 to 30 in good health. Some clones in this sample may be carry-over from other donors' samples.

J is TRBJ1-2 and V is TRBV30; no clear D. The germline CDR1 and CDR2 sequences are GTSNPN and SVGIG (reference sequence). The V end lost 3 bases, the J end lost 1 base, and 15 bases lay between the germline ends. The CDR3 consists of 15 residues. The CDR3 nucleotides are TGTGCCTGGAGAAAACAGCTTATCATTAACTATGGCTACACCTTC. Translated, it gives CAWRKQLIINYGYTF. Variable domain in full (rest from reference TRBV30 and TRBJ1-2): SQTIHQWPATLVQPVGSPLSLECTVEGTSNPNLYWYRQAAGRGLQLLFYSVGIGQISSEVPQNLSASRPQDRQFILSSKKLLLSDSGFYLCAWRKQLIINYGYTFGSGTRLTVV.

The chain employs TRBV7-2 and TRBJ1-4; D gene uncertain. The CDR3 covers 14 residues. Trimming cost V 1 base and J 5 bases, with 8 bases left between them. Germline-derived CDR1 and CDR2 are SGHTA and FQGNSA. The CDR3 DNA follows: TGTGCCAGCAGCTTAGACGGGTTAAATGAAAAACTGTTTTTT. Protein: CASSLDGLNEKLFF.

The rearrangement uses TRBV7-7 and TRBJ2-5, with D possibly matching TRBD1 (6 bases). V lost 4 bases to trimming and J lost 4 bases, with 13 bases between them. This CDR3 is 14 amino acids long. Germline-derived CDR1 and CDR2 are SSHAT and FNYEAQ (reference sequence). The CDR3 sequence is CASSSVRGRETQYF. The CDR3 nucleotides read TGTGCCAGCAGCTCCGTCAGGGGCAGAGAGACCCAGTACTTC.

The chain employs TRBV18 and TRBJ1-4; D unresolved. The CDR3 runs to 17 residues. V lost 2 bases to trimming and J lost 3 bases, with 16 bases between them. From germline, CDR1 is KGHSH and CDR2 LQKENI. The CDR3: CASSPMKISAANEKLFF. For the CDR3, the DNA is TGTGCCAGCTCACCAATGAAAATCTCGGCGGCTAATGAAAAACTGTTTTTT.

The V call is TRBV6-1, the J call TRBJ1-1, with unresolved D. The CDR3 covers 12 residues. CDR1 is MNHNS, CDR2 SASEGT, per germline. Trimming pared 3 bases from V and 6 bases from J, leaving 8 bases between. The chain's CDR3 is CASSDDSPEAFF. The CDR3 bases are TGTGCCAGCAGTGATGACTCACCTGAAGCTTTCTTT.

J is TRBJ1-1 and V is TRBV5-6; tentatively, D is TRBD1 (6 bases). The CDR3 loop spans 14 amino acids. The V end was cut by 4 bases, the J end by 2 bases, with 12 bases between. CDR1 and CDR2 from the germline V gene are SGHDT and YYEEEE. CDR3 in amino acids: CASSRRDKNTEAFF. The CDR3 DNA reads TGTGCCAGCAGCCGCAGGGACAAAAACACTGAAGCTTTCTTT.

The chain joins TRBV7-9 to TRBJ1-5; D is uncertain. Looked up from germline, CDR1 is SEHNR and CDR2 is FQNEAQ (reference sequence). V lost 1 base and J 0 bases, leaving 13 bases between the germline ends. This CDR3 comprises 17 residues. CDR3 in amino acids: CASSLGAGSPSNQPQHF. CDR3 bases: TGTGCCAGCAGCTTAGGCGCGGGTAGTCCTAGCAATCAGCCCCAGCATTTT.

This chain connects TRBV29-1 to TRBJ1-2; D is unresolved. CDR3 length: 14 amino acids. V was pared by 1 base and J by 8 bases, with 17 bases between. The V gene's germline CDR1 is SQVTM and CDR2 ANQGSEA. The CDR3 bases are TGCAGCGTTGAAGGTCCCGGGAGAGCAGAAGGCTACACCTTC. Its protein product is CSVEGPGRAEGYTF.

This CDR3 is CASRGPLTGELFF. CDR3 DNA sequence: TGTGCCAGTAGGGGACCCCTCACCGGGGAGCTGTTTTTT. The rearrangement links TRBV19 to TRBJ2-2; the D gene could be TRBD1 or TRBD2 (5 bases each). The ends were cut back, 6 bases at V and 4 bases at J, with 9 bases in the middle. CDR1 and CDR2 from the germline V gene are LNHDA and SQIVND (reference sequence). This CDR3 has 13 residues.

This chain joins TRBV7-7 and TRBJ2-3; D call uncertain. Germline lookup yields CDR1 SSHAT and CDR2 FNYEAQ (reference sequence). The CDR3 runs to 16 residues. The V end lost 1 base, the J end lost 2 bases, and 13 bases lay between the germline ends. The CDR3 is CASSLGSGGTTDTQYF. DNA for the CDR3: TGTGCCAGCAGCTTAGGGTCGGGCGGAACCACAGATACGCAGTATTTT.

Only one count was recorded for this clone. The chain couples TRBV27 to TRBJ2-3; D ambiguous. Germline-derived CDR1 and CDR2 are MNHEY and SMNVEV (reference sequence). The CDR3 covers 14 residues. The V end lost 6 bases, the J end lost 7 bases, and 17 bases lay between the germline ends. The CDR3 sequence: CASRTDTRVYTQYF. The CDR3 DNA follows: TGTGCCAGCAGAACAGATACCAGAGTTTATACGCAGTATTTT.

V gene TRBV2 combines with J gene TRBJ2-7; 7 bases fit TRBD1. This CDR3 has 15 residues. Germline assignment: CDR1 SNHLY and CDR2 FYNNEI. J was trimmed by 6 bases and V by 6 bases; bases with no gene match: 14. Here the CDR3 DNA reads TGTGCCAGCAGCGGGACAACAGGGGAAGTCAGCGAGCAGTACTTC. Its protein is CASSGTTGEVSEQYF.

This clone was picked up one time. CDR3 in DNA: TGTGCCAGCAGCCTTCGATTGGCTTCACCCCTCCACTTT. This encodes CASSLRLASPLHF. This chain joins TRBV27 and TRBJ1-6; no clear D gene. Germline-derived CDR1 and CDR2 are MNHEY and SMNVEV (reference sequence). Trimming cost V 6 bases and J 9 bases, with 12 bases left between them. CDR3 length: 13 residues.

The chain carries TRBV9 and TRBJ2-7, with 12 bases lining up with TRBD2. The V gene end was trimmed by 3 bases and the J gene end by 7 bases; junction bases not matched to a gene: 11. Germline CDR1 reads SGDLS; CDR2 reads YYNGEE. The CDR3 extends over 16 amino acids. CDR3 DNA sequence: TGTGCCAGCAGCGCCAGACTAGCGGGAGCCCCGGGAGAGCAGTACTTC. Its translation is CASSARLAGAPGEQYF.

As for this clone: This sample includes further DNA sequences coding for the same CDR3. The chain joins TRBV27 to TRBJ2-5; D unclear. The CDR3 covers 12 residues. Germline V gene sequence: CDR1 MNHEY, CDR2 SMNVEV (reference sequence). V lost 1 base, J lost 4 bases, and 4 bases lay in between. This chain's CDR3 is CASSLWGETQYF. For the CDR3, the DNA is TGTGCCAGCAGTTTATGGGGAGAGACCCAGTACTTC.

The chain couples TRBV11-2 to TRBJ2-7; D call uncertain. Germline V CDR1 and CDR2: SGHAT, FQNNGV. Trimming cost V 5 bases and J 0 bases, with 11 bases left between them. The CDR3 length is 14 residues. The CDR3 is CASSPSTPSYEQYF. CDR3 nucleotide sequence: TGTGCCAGCAGCCCCTCCACCCCCTCCTACGAGCAGTACTTC.

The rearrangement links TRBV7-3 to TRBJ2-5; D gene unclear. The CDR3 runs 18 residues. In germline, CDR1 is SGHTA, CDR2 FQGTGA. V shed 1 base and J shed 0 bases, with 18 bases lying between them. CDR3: CASSLRSGGGEYQETQYF. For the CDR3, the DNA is TGTGCCAGCAGCTTAAGATCTGGCGGCGGAGAGTACCAAGAGACCCAGTACTTC.

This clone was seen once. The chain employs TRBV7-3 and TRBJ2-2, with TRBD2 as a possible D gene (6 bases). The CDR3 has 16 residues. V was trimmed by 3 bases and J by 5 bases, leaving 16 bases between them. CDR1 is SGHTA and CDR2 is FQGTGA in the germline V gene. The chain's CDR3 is CASSFGGVRETGELFF. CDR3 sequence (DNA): TGTGCCAGCAGCTTCGGCGGGGTCCGGGAGACCGGGGAGCTGTTTTTT.

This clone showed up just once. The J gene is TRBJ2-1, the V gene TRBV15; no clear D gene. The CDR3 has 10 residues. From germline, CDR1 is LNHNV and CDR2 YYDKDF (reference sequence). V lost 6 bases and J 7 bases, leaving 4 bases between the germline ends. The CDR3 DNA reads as TGTGCCACCAGTGAGAATGAGCAGTTCTTC. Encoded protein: CATSENEQFF.

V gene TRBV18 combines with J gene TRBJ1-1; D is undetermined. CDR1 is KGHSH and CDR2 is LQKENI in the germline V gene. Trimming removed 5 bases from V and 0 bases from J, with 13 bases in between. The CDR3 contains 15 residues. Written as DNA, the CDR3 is TGTGCCAGCTCAGCGGGGTGGGGTCTGAACACTGAAGCTTTCTTT. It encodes CASSAGWGLNTEAFF.

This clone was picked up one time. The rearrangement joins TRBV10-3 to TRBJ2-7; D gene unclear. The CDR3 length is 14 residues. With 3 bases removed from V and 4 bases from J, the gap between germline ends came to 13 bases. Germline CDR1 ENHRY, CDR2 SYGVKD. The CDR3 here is CAISDRLGEYEQYF. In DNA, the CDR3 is TGTGCCATCAGTGACAGGCTAGGCGAATACGAGCAGTACTTC.

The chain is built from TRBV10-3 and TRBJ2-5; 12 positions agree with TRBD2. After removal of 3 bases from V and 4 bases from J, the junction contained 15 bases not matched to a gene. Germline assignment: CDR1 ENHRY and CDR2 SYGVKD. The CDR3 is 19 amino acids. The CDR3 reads CAISDGRGLAGLIGETQYF. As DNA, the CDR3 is TGTGCCATCAGTGATGGGCGAGGACTAGCGGGATTGATTGGAGAGACCCAGTACTTC.

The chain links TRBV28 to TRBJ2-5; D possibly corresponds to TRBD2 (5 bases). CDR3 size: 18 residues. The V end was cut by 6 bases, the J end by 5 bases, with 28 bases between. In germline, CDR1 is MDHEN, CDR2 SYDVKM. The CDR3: CASSGIGVMLGVSETQYF. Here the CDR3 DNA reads TGTGCCAGCAGCGGGATTGGGGTGATGCTTGGGGTTTCGGAGACCCAGTACTTC.

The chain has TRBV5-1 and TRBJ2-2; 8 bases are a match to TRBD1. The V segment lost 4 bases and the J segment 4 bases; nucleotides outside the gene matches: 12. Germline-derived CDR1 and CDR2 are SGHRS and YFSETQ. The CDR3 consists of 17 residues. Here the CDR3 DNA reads TGCGCCAGCAGCCCGGCCCCACAGGGGGGATCCACCGGGGAGCTGTTTTTT. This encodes CASSPAPQGGSTGELFF.

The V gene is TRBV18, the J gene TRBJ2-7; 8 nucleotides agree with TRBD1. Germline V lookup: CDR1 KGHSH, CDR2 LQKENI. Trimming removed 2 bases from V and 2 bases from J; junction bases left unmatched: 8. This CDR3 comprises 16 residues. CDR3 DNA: TGTGCCAGCTCACCAGGAGGGGACAGGCGACCCTACGAGCAGTACTTC. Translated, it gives CASSPGGDRRPYEQYF.

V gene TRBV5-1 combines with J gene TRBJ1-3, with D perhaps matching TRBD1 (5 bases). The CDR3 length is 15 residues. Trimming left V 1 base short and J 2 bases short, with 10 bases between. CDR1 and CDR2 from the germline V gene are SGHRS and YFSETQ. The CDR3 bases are TGCGCCAGCAGCTTGCTCTCGGGGCCTGGAAACACCATATATTTT. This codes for CASSLLSGPGNTIYF.

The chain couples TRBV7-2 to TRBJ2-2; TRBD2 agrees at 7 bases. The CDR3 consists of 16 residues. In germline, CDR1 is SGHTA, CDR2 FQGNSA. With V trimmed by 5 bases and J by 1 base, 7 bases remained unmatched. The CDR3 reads CASSPGGSGNTGELFF. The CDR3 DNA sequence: TGTGCCAGCAGCCCGGGGGGTAGCGGGAACACCGGGGAGCTGTTTTTT.